This T cell receptor (beta chain) was obtained from a study of T-cell reconstitution after alpha-beta-depleted transplantation in children. The study's findings and limits: Surviving recipient T cells and thymic progenitors accounted for the high day-60 TCRbeta diversity observed in some patients. Counts and diversity of T cells one year after transplant came mostly from newly produced T cells.

The V and J ends lost 3 bases and 6 bases respectively, with 14 bases between them. CDR3 length: 14 amino acids. Looked up from germline, CDR1 is MNHEY and CDR2 is SMNVEV (reference sequence). This clonotype was seen at least ten times. As yet, its antigen is unknown. As it was prepared, the TCRbeta library received unique molecular identifiers. One entry per CDR3 protein, called by TCRdb with MiXCR from the PCR reads. The sample yields hundreds of thousands of distinct CDR3 sequences, 15% to 20% seen once. This TCR was recovered from a male patient younger than 18 who had a stem cell transplant for acute lymphoblastic leukemia, so the T cells may come from the graft donor. Source: PBMCs, mostly from graft donor cells, taken 360 days after TCRalphabeta/CD19-depleted stem cell transplant. The chain has TRBV27 and TRBJ1-1, with no clear D. The CDR3 nucleotides are TGTGCCAGCAGTTTTACCTGGGAGGCCCCTGAAGCTTTCTTT. It yields the protein CASSFTWEAPEAFF.